This TCR beta chain was sequenced during a study of CD8 T cells in Susac syndrome. V gave up 8 bases and J gave up 3 bases, with 23 bases separating them. This CDR3 spans 16 amino acids. CDR1 PRHDT and CDR2 FYEKMQ come from the germline V gene (reference sequence). With respect to this clonotype: Its target is not known.

TCR beta sequences were obtained from blood CD8+ and CD4+ T cells. Study results and caveats: Individuals included in the TCR sequencing and HLA analysis were acknowledged by the study to be relatively few in number.

Random-hexamer reverse transcription was applied to about 0.5 to 1 ug RNA. The method of amplification for TCR beta CDR3 was immunoSEQ multiplex PCR, covering 54 Vbeta and 13 Jbeta. One entry per CDR3 protein results from TCRdb running MiXCR on the immunoSEQ multiplex PCR reads. This table holds 150,000 to 200,000 distinct CDR3 sequences, 85% to 95% found once. The chain joins TRBV13 to TRBJ2-7; D is unclear. Source material: CD4+ T cells from PBMCs. The receptor comes from a human donor with multiple sclerosis. The CDR3 is CASLLWESKALYEQYF. The CDR3 DNA is TGTGCCAGCCTTTTATGGGAAAGCAAGGCCCTCTACGAGCAGTACTTC.